The 21 T cell receptor beta chains given below trace back to one sample, sequenced in a study of CD8 T cells in ankylosing spondylitis. MiXCR, run by TCRdb on the 5' RACE reads, gives a single entry per CDR3 protein. The sample carries some 130,000 distinct CDR3 sequences, about an eighth recorded once. Sequenced sample: blood, either unsorted or a sorted T cell fraction (not recorded which). Receptors originate from a female donor with ankylosing spondylitis or in good health (not recorded which).

This clonotype appeared many times. J is TRBJ2-1 and V is TRBV20-1; perhaps TRBD2 as D (5 bases). Germline V lookup: CDR1 DFQATT, CDR2 SNEGSKA (reference sequence). V gave up 3 bases and J gave up 3 bases, with 12 bases separating them. The CDR3 totals 14 residues. Here the CDR3 reads CSASAPSGYNEQFF. As DNA, the CDR3 is TGCAGTGCTAGTGCGCCCAGCGGCTACAATGAGCAGTTCTTC.

The table lists this clonotype with many counts. The rearrangement joins TRBV2 to TRBJ1-4; no reliable D call. Trimming shortened V by 5 bases and J by 7 bases, and 11 bases separated the two germline ends. CDR1 and CDR2 (germline): SNHLY, FYNNEI. The CDR3 runs 13 residues. As DNA, the CDR3 is TGTGCCAGCAGTTCATCCCGCGGTGAAAAACTGTTTTTT. It codes for CASSSSRGEKLFF.

Many counts were recorded for this clonotype. In DNA, the CDR3 is TGTGCCAGCAGCTCAGGACAGGGGGTGGACAATGAGCAGTTCTTC. This encodes CASSSGQGVDNEQFF. The chain uses TRBV5-5 and TRBJ2-1, with 10 bases that match TRBD1. The CDR3 consists of 15 residues. Germline values: CDR1 SGHKS, CDR2 YYEKEE (reference sequence). Trimming took 3 bases from V and 5 from J; bases not matched to a gene: 5. The variable domain in full, with the rest retrieved from reference TRBV5-5 and TRBJ2-1, is DAGVTQSPTHLIKTRGQQVTLRCSPISGHKSVSWYQQVLGQGPQFIFQYYEKEERGRGNFPDRFSARQFPNYSSELNVNALLLGDSALYLCASSSGQGVDNEQFFGPGTRLTVL.

This clonotype has ten or more counts. The chain employs TRBV7-8 and TRBJ2-1; a weak D match, TRBD2 (5 bases). The V end was cut by 5 bases, the J end by 0 bases, with 17 bases between. The CDR3 has 17 residues. Germline V gives CDR1 SGHVS, CDR2 FQNEAQ. The CDR3 DNA sequence: TGTGCCAGCAGCGGGCGTCGGACTCGGAGCTCCTACAATGAGCAGTTCTTC. It encodes CASSGRRTRSSYNEQFF. The entire variable domain, with the rest obtained from reference TRBV7-8 and TRBJ2-1, is as follows: GAGVSQSPRYKVAKRGQDVALRCDPISGHVSLFWYQQALGQGPEFLTYFQNEAQLDKSGLPSDRFFAERPEGSVSTLKIQRTQQEDSAVYLCASSGRRTRSSYNEQFFGPGTRLTVL.

Many counts were recorded for this clonotype. This chain's CDR3 is CATSQGNTGELFF. The CDR3 nucleotides are TGCGCCACTTCACAGGGGAACACCGGGGAGCTGTTTTTT. The V gene is TRBV5-1, the J gene TRBJ2-2; D is possibly TRBD1 (6 bases). The CDR3 loop spans 13 amino acids. Trimming removed 9 bases from V and 1 base from J, with 10 bases in between. The V gene's germline CDR1 is SGHRS and CDR2 YFSETQ.

The chain is built from TRBV6-1 and TRBJ1-2; a possible D gene is TRBD1 (6 bases). The CDR3 has 16 amino acids. Trimming cost V 3 bases and J 7 bases, with 21 bases left between them. The germline V gene has CDR1 MNHNS and CDR2 SASEGT. The CDR3 DNA follows: TGTGCCAGCAGTGACGCAGCCGGGACACGGAGGGGTGGCTACACCTTC. Translation: CASSDAAGTRRGGYTF.

This clonotype has at least ten counts. This chain joins TRBV20-1 and TRBJ2-3; D call uncertain. V dropped 1 base and J dropped 2 bases, with 10 bases sitting between them. There are 14 residues in the CDR3. CDR1 is DFQATT, CDR2 SNEGSKA, per germline (reference sequence). The DNA of the CDR3 is TGCAGTGCTAGAGCCCCCCCCGTCACAGATACGCAGTATTTT. It specifies CSARAPPVTDTQYF.

In this sample, this clonotype turned up many times. The chain has TRBV5-6 and TRBJ1-5; D perhaps matches TRBD1 (5 bases). CDR3 length: 15 amino acids. V was trimmed by 4 bases and J by 5 bases, leaving 16 bases between them. The V gene's germline CDR1 is SGHDT and CDR2 YYEEEE. CDR3 region: CASSRGGRSDQPQHF. The CDR3 nucleotides are TGTGCCAGCAGCCGGGGGGGACGGAGTGATCAGCCCCAGCATTTT. The variable domain in full, with the rest retrieved from reference TRBV5-6 and TRBJ1-5, is DAGVTQSPTHLIKTRGQQVTLRCSPKSGHDTVSWYQQALGQGPQFIFQYYEEEERQRGNFPDRFSGHQFPNYSSELNVNALLLGDSALYLCASSRGGRSDQPQHFGDGTRLSIL.

This clonotype was recorded at least ten times. This chain joins TRBV7-9 and TRBJ2-7; D not resolved. Germline V gives CDR1 SEHNR, CDR2 FQNEAQ (reference sequence). V was trimmed by 3 bases and J by 4 bases, leaving 13 bases between them. This CDR3 has 14 amino acids. The CDR3 DNA follows: TGTGCCAGCAGCTTTGGGCAGGTGTCGTACGAGCAGTACTTC. This translates into CASSFGQVSYEQYF.

This clonotype was picked up many times. Compared with germline, one end of the junction differs, possibly owing to a read error. CDR3 region: CACSGGEVTGELFF. The DNA of the CDR3 is TGTGCCTGCAGCGGGGGGGAGGTCACCGGGGAGCTGTTTTTT. V usage is TRBV2 and J usage is TRBJ2-2; TRBD2 matches at 10 bases. Per germline, CDR1 SNHLY and CDR2 FYNNEI. The CDR3 runs 14 residues.

This clonotype was counted many times. The chain has TRBV7-9 and TRBJ1-1; D ambiguous. The V end lost 8 bases, the J end lost 4 bases, and 14 bases lay between the germline ends. The CDR3 spans 13 residues. Germline CDR1 reads SEHNR; CDR2 reads FQNEAQ (reference sequence). Here the CDR3 DNA reads TGTGCCAGCCGACGTAGGCTTGGCACTGAAGCTTTCTTT. Amino acid sequence: CASRRRLGTEAFF.

Remarks on this clonotype: A much larger clone is a single base away; this may be a read error. The CDR3 spells CASSEVGSLNEQYF. CDR3 nucleotide sequence: TGTGCCAGCAGTGAGGTGGGCAGCTTAAACGAGCAGTACTTC. The rearrangement links TRBV2 to TRBJ2-7; no clear D. Germline CDR1 is SNHLY and CDR2 is FYNNEI. The CDR3 length is 14 residues. Trimming removed 3 bases at V and 5 bases at J, with 14 bases between.

This chain links TRBV10-3 with TRBJ1-5, with D unclear. Trimming pared 0 bases from V and 0 bases from J, leaving 9 bases between. The CDR3 sequence is 16 residues long. Per germline, CDR1 ENHRY and CDR2 SYGVKD. The CDR3 nucleotides are TGTGCCATCAGTGAGTCTCCAGGCTATAGCAATCAGCCCCAGCATTTT. Its translation is CAISESPGYSNQPQHF.

This clonotype occurred many times. The V call is TRBV28, the J call TRBJ1-1, with D perhaps matching TRBD1 (6 bases). Germline CDR1 and CDR2: MDHEN and SYDVKM. Trimming took 2 bases from V and 3 from J, leaving 16 bases between them. The CDR3 extends over 16 amino acids. The CDR3 loop reads CASSLGGARGDTEAFF. CDR3 sequence (DNA): TGTGCCAGCAGTTTAGGGGGGGCGCGGGGGGACACTGAAGCTTTCTTT.

Only a few counts were recorded for this clonotype. The rearrangement joins TRBV2 to TRBJ2-7; the D call may be TRBD1 or TRBD2 (5 bases each). Germline CDR1 and CDR2: SNHLY and FYNNEI. V was shortened by 0 bases and J by 0 bases, with 6 bases between the two germline ends. The CDR3 sequence is 14 residues long. CDR3 nucleotide sequence: TGTGCCAGCAGTGAAGCGGGGACCTCCTACGAGCAGTACTTC. Amino acid sequence: CASSEAGTSYEQYF.

The chain joins TRBV28 to TRBJ1-4; D is perhaps TRBD1 (5 bases). Trimming pared 8 bases from V and 6 bases from J, leaving 16 bases between. There are 14 residues in the CDR3. The germline V gene has CDR1 MDHEN and CDR2 SYDVKM. The CDR3 DNA reads TGTGCCAGCTCCCGGTCAGGGAGTGATGAAAAACTGTTTTTT. Its protein is CASSRSGSDEKLFF.

This clonotype was counted many times. The chain recombines TRBV20-1 with TRBJ1-5; D is possibly TRBD1 (5 bases). Deletions cut 0 bases from V and 2 bases from J, with 14 bases between. Germline lookup yields CDR1 DFQATT and CDR2 SNEGSKA (reference sequence). This CDR3 is built from 16 residues. The CDR3: CSARDPQVGGNQPQHF. CDR3 bases: TGCAGTGCTAGAGATCCCCAGGTAGGGGGCAATCAGCCCCAGCATTTT.

This clonotype was seen more than once but under ten times. The J gene is TRBJ2-7, the V gene TRBV20-1; TRBD2 matches 16 bases. Germline V gene data show CDR1 as DFQATT and CDR2 as SNEGSKA (reference sequence). The trim removed 5 bases at V and 3 bases at J, leaving 13 bases unmatched. The CDR3 spans 18 residues. Written as DNA, the CDR3 is TGCAGTGCTCTGACGACGGGACTAGCGGGAGGGGATAACTACGAGCAGTACTTC. Protein sequence: CSALTTGLAGGDNYEQYF.

At least ten counts were recorded for this clonotype. The chain uses TRBV28 and TRBJ1-6; D is perhaps TRBD1 (6 bases). The CDR3 loop spans 15 amino acids. CDR1 is MDHEN and CDR2 is SYDVKM in the germline V gene. The V end lost 6 bases, the J end lost 7 bases, and 16 bases lay between the germline ends. CDR3: CASRIVNRENSPLHF. The CDR3 nucleotides read TGTGCCAGCAGAATCGTAAACAGGGAGAATTCACCCCTCCACTTT.

This clonotype was detected ten times or more. The chain has TRBV12-3 or TRBV12-4 and TRBJ2-6; 8 nucleotides align to TRBD1. The CDR3 runs to 15 residues. J lost 3 bases, V lost 7 bases, and 5 bases had no gene match. CDR3 sequence reads: CASTFTGGGANVLTF. DNA for the CDR3: TGTGCCAGCACCTTTACAGGGGGTGGGGCCAACGTCCTGACTTTC.

At least ten counts were recorded for this clonotype. At one end, the junction sequence differs from germline, possibly due to a read error. V usage is TRBV28 and J usage is TRBJ2-1, with D perhaps given as TRBD1 or TRBD2 (6 bases each). This CDR3 region has 17 residues. Germline V gene lookup returns CDR1 MDHEN and CDR2 SYDVKM. This CDR3 reads CASGLRQGRSSYNEQFF. CDR3 nucleotide sequence: TGTGCCAGCGGTTTACGCCAGGGGAGGAGCTCCTACAATGAGCAGTTCTTC.